A selection of T cell receptor beta chains follows, all from one sample in a study of low-dose radiotherapy and immunotherapy resistance in tumors. Via MiXCR, TCRdb re-called the reads, giving one row per CDR3 protein. Altogether some 57,000 distinct CDR3 sequences are present, 20% to 25% being singletons, with the ten largest covering roughly 6%. The sequenced sample was PBMCs, obtained before treatment. These TCRs come from a male donor with prostate cancer. Both conserved end residues are part of each CDR3. The D gene is left open where the match is weak. Not all rows give a size; the values are once, few, many and, for expanded clones, a class.

clone_size j_call v_call d_call cdr3_aa cdr3_nt
many TRBJ2-1 TRBV27 TRBD2 CASSMRLAPNNEQFF TGTGCCAGCAGTATGCGACTAGCGCCAAACAATGAGCAGTTCTTC
medium-sized TRBJ2-2 TRBV6-2/TRBV6-3 NA CASSTLEGGELFF TGTGCCAGCAGTACCCTCGAGGGCGGGGAGCTGTTTTTT
NA TRBJ2-2 TRBV28 NA CASSPPKGTSYTGELFF TGTGCCAGCAGCCCACCAAAAGGGACTTCATACACCGGGGAGCTGTTTTTT
many TRBJ2-1 TRBV20-1 TRBD2 CSAALRSGGIDEQFF TGCAGTGCCGCCCTACGATCGGGAGGGATCGATGAGCAGTTCTTC
many TRBJ1-4 TRBV10-3 NA CAISGNLNEKLFF TGTGCCATCAGTGGGAACTTAAATGAAAAACTGTTTTTT
once TRBJ2-2 TRBV12-3/TRBV12-4 NA CACSSTGELCF TGTGCCTGCAGCTCCACCGGGGAGCTGTGTTTT
many TRBJ2-3 TRBV10-1 NA CASSGDRTDTQYF TGCGCCAGCAGCGGCGATCGCACAGATACGCAGTATTTT
many TRBJ2-3 TRBV6-6 TRBD2 CASSLSGGTTDTQYF TGTGCCAGCAGTCTATCCGGGGGGACCACAGATACGCAGTATTTT
many TRBJ2-2 TRBV5-1 NA CASSLARNGELFF TGCGCCAGCAGCTTGGCCCGTAACGGGGAGCTGTTTTTT
many TRBJ2-5 TRBV19 TRBD2 CASSSVLASQETQYF TGTGCCAGTAGTAGTGTACTAGCGAGCCAAGAGACCCAGTACTTC
medium-sized TRBJ1-1 TRBV5-5 TRBD1 CASSLDRATEAFF TGTGCCAGCAGTTTGGACAGGGCCACTGAAGCTTTCTTT
many TRBJ2-7 TRBV11-3 NA CASSQGRGEQYF TGTGCCAGCAGCCAGGGTCGAGGGGAGCAGTACTTC
few TRBJ1-5 TRBV28 NA CASRGRLNQPQHF TGTGCCAGCCGGGGGCGCCTCAATCAGCCCCAGCATTTT
many TRBJ2-7 TRBV11-2 NA CASSLLIVDEQYF TGTGCCAGCAGCTTATTAATTGTCGACGAGCAGTACTTC
NA TRBJ1-5 TRBV6-2/TRBV6-3 NA CASSEGGYSNQPQHF TGTGCCAGCAGTGAAGGGGGTTATAGCAATCAGCCCCAGCATTTT
many TRBJ2-7 TRBV25-1 TRBD1 CASLGQGKFYEQYF TGTGCCAGCCTGGGACAGGGGAAATTCTACGAGCAGTACTTC
many TRBJ2-5 TRBV6-2/TRBV6-3 TRBD2 CASSLGPSGQETQYF TGTGCCAGCTCATTGGGGCCTAGCGGACAAGAGACCCAGTACTTC
few TRBJ2-7 TRBV9 NA CASSSADRDLQYF TGTGCCAGTAGCAGTGCCGACCGGGACCTACAGTACTTC
many TRBJ2-7 TRBV6-1 NA CASRTYSYEQYF TGTGCCAGCAGGACGTACTCCTACGAGCAGTACTTC
NA TRBJ2-5 TRBV28 NA CASSNRTYRVSETQYF TGTGCCAGCAGTAACCGGACCTACAGGGTATCGGAGACCCAGTACTTC
many TRBJ1-1 TRBV12-3/TRBV12-4 NA CASSFAGTAYTEAFF TGTGCCAGCAGTTTCGCAGGGACGGCGTACACTGAAGCTTTCTTT
few TRBJ1-2 TRBV27 NA CASSLKASFYGYTF TGTGCCAGCAGTTTAAAAGCCAGCTTCTATGGCTACACCTTC
many TRBJ2-7 TRBV7-9 TRBD1 CASSWSVTGVYYEQYF TGTGCCAGCAGCTGGTCGGTGACAGGGGTCTACTACGAGCAGTACTTC
few TRBJ2-1 TRBV5-3 NA CASSLLKMGEQFF TGTGCCAGCAGCTTGCTCAAAATGGGTGAGCAGTTCTTC
few TRBJ2-6 TRBV5-1 NA CASSLDTPGSGANVLTF TGCGCCAGCAGCTTGGACACACCCGGGAGTGGGGCCAACGTCCTGACTTTC